This T cell receptor (beta chain) was retrieved from a study of a mutant IDH1 vaccine in newly diagnosed glioma. Study-wide background: Either 4-6 weeks after radiotherapy alone or alongside temozolomide, vaccination was begun.

The time point is: week 47, end of study. Every single dose of the vaccine, 300 ug of mutant IDH1 20-mer peptide, came with topical imiquimod. The table lists this clone with a few counts. Its antigen is unknown. CDR1 is MNHEY and CDR2 is SVGAGI in the germline V gene. V lost 5 bases, J lost 0 bases, and 10 bases lay in between. The CDR3 is 14 amino acids. The protocol was immunoSEQ multiplex PCR, while the TCRdb copy is restricted to in-frame clones and leaves out a portion. The sample contains about 50,000 clones, 76% of which appear only once. This chain connects TRBV6-5 to TRBJ1-1, with D maybe TRBD1 (5 bases). This receptor was taken from a woman in her 40s with glioma. Some clones in this sample may be carry-over from other donors' samples. Sequenced here: PBMCs, sampled from a glioma patient whose treatment included an IDH1 peptide vaccine. CDR3 loop: CASSRGLLNTEAFF. For the CDR3, the DNA is TGTGCCAGCAGTAGGGGACTCCTGAACACTGAAGCTTTCTTT.